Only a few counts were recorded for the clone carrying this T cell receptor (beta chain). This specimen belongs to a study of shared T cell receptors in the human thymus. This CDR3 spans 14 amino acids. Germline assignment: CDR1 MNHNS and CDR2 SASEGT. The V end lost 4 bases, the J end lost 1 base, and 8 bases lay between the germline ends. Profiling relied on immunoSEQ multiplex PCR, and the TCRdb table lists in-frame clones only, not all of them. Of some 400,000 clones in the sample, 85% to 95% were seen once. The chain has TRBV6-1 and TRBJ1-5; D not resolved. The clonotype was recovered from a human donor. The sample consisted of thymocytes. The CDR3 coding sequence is TGTGCCAGCAGTGTTACACGGAGCAATCAGCCCCAGCATTTT. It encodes CASSVTRSNQPQHF.